The 5 T cell receptor beta chains below were found in one sample sequenced in a study of shared clonotypes between healthy human individuals. Sequencing was performed with immunoSEQ multiplex PCR; in TCRdb, only in-frame clones are kept and a portion is missing. This repertoire shows about 330,000 clones, less than 85% found once; its top ten account for about a tenth. Sequenced input: memory CD4+ T cells sorted from blood. Subset reported: CD45RA-negative fraction. The receptors originated from a man aged 25-40 years in good health.

The chain is built from TRBV30 and TRBJ2-4, with TRBD2 identical over 9 bases. The length of the CDR3 is 15 residues. V shed 3 bases, J shed 6 bases, and the junction held 9 bases outside the gene matches. Germline V gene sequence: CDR1 GTSNPN, CDR2 SVGIG (reference sequence). The CDR3 bases are TGTGCCTGGAGCTCCCGCGGGAGGGCCGGAAACATTCAGTACTTC. Its translation: CAWSSRGRAGNIQYF.

CDR3 in DNA: TGTGCCAGTAGTGCTCCGACTACTGGTGAGCAGTTCTTC. Translation gives CASSAPTTGEQFF. V and J are TRBV19 and TRBJ2-1, with D possibly matching TRBD2 (5 bases). In germline, CDR1 is LNHDA, CDR2 SQIVND (reference sequence). Trimming pared 5 bases from V and 9 bases from J, leaving 14 bases between. The length of the CDR3 is 13 residues.

The V gene is TRBV11-2, the J gene TRBJ2-2, with no clear D. The germline V and J ends were trimmed by 0 bases and 0 bases, with 8 bases remaining between them. CDR3 size: 16 residues. The germline V gene has CDR1 SGHAT and CDR2 FQNNGV. The CDR3 region is CASSLDGRSNTGELFF. CDR3 nucleotide sequence: TGTGCCAGCAGCTTAGACGGGCGGTCGAACACCGGGGAGCTGTTTTTT. The full variable domain, in which reference TRBV11-2 and TRBJ2-2 provide the parts outside the CDR3, is EAGVAQSPRYKIIEKRQSVAFWCNPISGHATLYWYQQILGQGPKLLIQFQNNGVVDDSQLPKDRFSAERLKGVDSTLKIQPAKLEDSAVYLCASSLDGRSNTGELFFGEGSRLTVL.

This chain connects TRBV5-4 to TRBJ2-3; the match to TRBD1 covers 7 bases. The V segment lost 2 bases and the J segment 2 bases; nucleotides outside the gene matches: 5. The CDR3 length is 15 residues. Germline V gives CDR1 SGHNT, CDR2 YYREEE (reference sequence). The CDR3 region is CASSLRTGVTDTQYF. CDR3 coding DNA: TGTGCCAGCAGCTTAAGGACAGGTGTCACAGATACGCAGTATTTT.

The chain recombines TRBV11-2 with TRBJ2-7; TRBD1 agrees at 7 bases. J gave up 1 base and V 5 bases, and 8 bases lay outside the gene matches. Germline CDR1 reads SGHAT; CDR2 reads FQNNGV. The CDR3 sequence is 15 residues long. The CDR3 protein is CASSANRDSSYEQYF. Written as DNA, the CDR3 is TGTGCCAGCAGCGCCAACAGGGACAGTTCCTACGAGCAGTACTTC.